This TCR beta chain was identified during a study of blood T cell repertoires in COVID-19 (dated by TCRdb to the early 2020s). As for the study more broadly: The collaborator samples originated in the United States, Italy and Spain and spanned the acute and convalescent phases of COVID-19. HLA class I and class II types, where available, came from metadata supplied by the sample provider rather than from assay-based typing. The samples were drawn from two sources: the first 160 participants of the ongoing ImmuneRACE study, and 1,254 subjects contributed by 6 global collaborators. Subjects who had been exposed to COVID-19, were actively infected with it, or had recovered from it provided the deeply sampled blood TCRbeta repertoires that made up the dataset. The prospective study material was composed of cDNA or gDNA derived from T cells, B-cell-depleted T cells, or PBMCs. Sample metadata almost always included a de-identified subject ID, COVID-19 status, age in years and sex. The repertoires were made available in a free public database intended to serve as a resource for research on the immune response to SARS-CoV-2.

Concerning this clone itself: Its antigen is still unknown. No quality values exist for individual bases; no much larger clone is one base distant.

TCRbeta CDR3 regions were amplified from genomic DNA using the immunoSEQ Assay, a bias-controlled multiplex PCR. As for how the authors treated the data: The number of nucleated cells in each sample was estimated from the amplification of reference gene primers within the assay. Sequence reads were collapsed and filtered to measure the absolute abundance of every unique TCRbeta CDR3 rearrangement. For each sample, productive Simpson clonality was calculated as the square root of Simpson's diversity index over productive rearrangements. The table comes from immuneACCESS by way of TCRdb, which keeps in-frame sequences with V and J called. Part of the clones is missing from these tables; in studies checked, under half for an unresolved V gene and the rest for unknown reasons. Clone size and the V and J calls come from that table; the DNA yielded D and trimming. In this sample the table shows about 350,000 clones, roughly nine tenths of which occur a single time. The ten largest account for 2.5% to 3% of the sample.

What the research found in general, with its limitations: The quantity of clinical and demographic metadata differed by source and by participant and was supplied without curation.

In the prospective study, participants were roughly 18 to 95 years old, resided in about two dozen geographic areas of the United States, and were enrolled through a virtual design. Cohort assignment in the prospective study relied on participant-reported clinical history from a screening survey and a study questionnaire. Recovered participants in ImmuneRACE Cohort 3 were defined as having two consecutive negative NP/OP PCR tests, clearance from a healthcare professional, or resolution of symptoms. In the prospective study, whole blood, serum and a nasopharyngeal or oropharyngeal swab were collected from each participant by mobile phlebotomists. Prospective study participants could optionally give additional blood draws and questionnaires over an approximately two-month period. Prospective study blood samples were shipped either frozen or at room temperature before DNA extraction. Reading from cysteine to phenylalanine, the CDR3 counts 13 amino acids. Only the CDR3 DNA is retained, 39 bases long and in frame from the first base. At the junction V is shortened by 5 bases and J by 6 bases, with 14 bases in between. For CDR1 and CDR2, the germline V gene (reference sequence) lists MNHEY and SMNVEV.

Sequencing was performed on PBMCs or T cells enriched from blood (not recorded which). Rearrangement joined TRBV27 to TRBJ2-7, and possibly TRBD2, on 6 matching bases. This receptor was identified in a woman aged 25-40 years who had recovered from COVID-19. The nucleotide sequence reads TGTGCCAGCAGTCCCGGATGGAGGGGCGAGCAGTACTTC. Its translation is CASSPGWRGEQYF.